Below, 18 T cell receptor beta chains from the same sample are listed, as sequenced in a study of T cell responses to AZD1222 COVID-19 vaccine. TCRdb's copy holds only in-frame clones and misses some; the assay was immunoSEQ multiplex PCR. Of roughly 140,000 clones in the sample, 80% to 95% were seen once. The specimen comprised peripheral blood, sampled on day 0 of AZD1222 vaccination. The receptors stem from an adult in good health.

In its sample, this clone was seen once. The chain employs TRBV5-4 and TRBJ2-7; D remains unclear. The CDR3 covers 12 residues. Per the germline V gene, CDR1 is SGHNT and CDR2 is YYREEE (reference sequence). Deletions cut 0 bases from V and 7 bases from J, with 8 bases between. The DNA for the CDR3 is TGTGCCAGCAGCTTGGCCACGGCGGAGCAGTACTTC. Translated: CASSLATAEQYF.

The V and J genes are TRBV25-1 and TRBJ1-4, with D possibly TRBD1 on 6 matching bases. V lost 2 bases, J lost 8 bases, and 9 bases lay in between. This CDR3 region has 13 residues. Germline lookup yields CDR1 MGHDK and CDR2 SYGVNS. The CDR3 DNA reads as TGTGCCAGCAGTGAACCCGGACAGGAAAAACTGTTTTTT. Translation gives CASSEPGQEKLFF.

The V gene is TRBV3-1 (or the pseudogene TRBV3-2), the J gene TRBJ1-1, with D possibly matching TRBD1 (6 bases). V lost 4 bases, J lost 5 bases, and 14 bases lay in between. Germline V gene sequence: CDR1 LGHDT, CDR2 YNNKEL (reference sequence). The CDR3 runs 14 residues. The CDR3 DNA is TGTGCCAGCAGCCTCTCCCGGGGGCGTACTGAAGCTTTCTTT. It yields the protein CASSLSRGRTEAFF.

The table lists this clone with a count of one. V is TRBV5-4 and J is TRBJ2-3; D remains ambiguous. This CDR3 comprises 13 residues. The germline V gene encodes CDR1 SGHNT and CDR2 YYREEE (reference sequence). Trimming left V 3 bases short and J 4 bases short, with 9 bases between. The CDR3 loop is CASSSAVADTQYF. CDR3 in DNA: TGTGCCAGCAGCTCGGCAGTAGCAGATACGCAGTATTTT.

This rearrangement joins TRBV18 to TRBJ2-2, with D unclear. The CDR3 totals 14 residues. Trimming pared 2 bases from V and 3 bases from J, leaving 7 bases between. Germline V gene lookup returns CDR1 KGHSH and CDR2 LQKENI. This chain's CDR3 is CASSPIPDTGELFF. The CDR3 region has the DNA TGTGCCAGCTCACCAATCCCGGACACCGGGGAGCTGTTTTTT.

The genes are TRBV7-2 and TRBJ1-2; D may be TRBD1 (6 bases). Germline V gene sequence: CDR1 SGHTA, CDR2 FQGNSA. The CDR3 has 14 residues. Trimming stripped 5 bases from V and 3 bases from J, with 13 bases between. CDR3 in amino acids: CASSPGHGDYGYTF. CDR3 sequence (DNA): TGTGCCAGCAGCCCGGGACATGGGGACTATGGCTACACCTTC.

This clone showed up just a few times. V is TRBV10-1 and J is TRBJ2-1; the D is unclear. The CDR3 runs 13 residues. Germline V gene data show CDR1 as WNHNN and CDR2 as SYGVQD (reference sequence). V lost 4 bases to trimming and J lost 16 bases, with 20 bases between them. The CDR3 region is CASSGRRVYGVFF. The CDR3 region has the DNA TGCGCCAGCAGTGGTCGCCGAGTATACGGTGTTTTCTTC.

The chain employs TRBV5-4 and TRBJ1-1; D is uncertain. The ends were cut back, 4 bases at V and 5 bases at J, with 12 bases in the middle. CDR3 size: 13 residues. Germline CDR1 reads SGHNT; CDR2 reads YYREEE (reference sequence). The chain's CDR3 is CASSPSSNTEAFF. In DNA, the CDR3 is TGTGCCAGCAGCCCCTCGTCGAATACTGAAGCTTTCTTT.

This clone was seen only once. The chain links TRBV11-3 to TRBJ2-1; 8 nucleotides match TRBD2. CDR1 is SGHNT, CDR2 YENEEA, per germline. Germline trimming cut 5 bases from V and 3 bases from J; bases unmatched to any gene: 9. The CDR3 contains 16 residues. The CDR3 loop is CASSPREAGDYNEQFF. The CDR3 nucleotides are TGTGCCAGCAGCCCCCGGGAAGCGGGAGACTACAATGAGCAGTTCTTC.

The chain uses TRBV7-9 and TRBJ2-1, with D uncertain. The CDR3 runs 16 residues. Looked up from germline, CDR1 is SEHNR and CDR2 is FQNEAQ (reference sequence). Trimming stripped 1 base from V and 3 bases from J, with 13 bases between. CDR3: CASSLVSWVGYNEQFF. DNA for the CDR3: TGTGCCAGCAGCTTAGTTTCCTGGGTCGGCTACAATGAGCAGTTCTTC. The full variable domain, in which reference TRBV7-9 and TRBJ2-1 provide the parts outside the CDR3, is DTGVSQNPRHKITKRGQNVTFRCDPISEHNRLYWYRQTLGQGPEFLTYFQNEAQLEKSRLLSDRFSAERPKGSFSTLEIQRTEQGDSAMYLCASSLVSWVGYNEQFFGPGTRLTVL.

J is TRBJ1-2 and V is TRBV28, with 11 bases that match TRBD1. Germline CDR1 is MDHEN and CDR2 is SYDVKM. The CDR3 contains 13 residues. The V segment lost 5 bases and the J segment 8 bases; nucleotides outside the gene matches: 4. The DNA for the CDR3 is TGTGCCAGCAGTCAGGACAGGGGGCGGGGCTACACCTTC. Residues: CASSQDRGRGYTF.

The V call is TRBV18, the J call TRBJ2-5, with D perhaps being TRBD1 or TRBD2 (5 bases each). This CDR3 has 15 residues. V was pared by 0 bases and J by 4 bases, with 12 bases between. The germline gives CDR1 KGHSH, CDR2 LQKENI. In nucleotides, the CDR3 is TGTGCCAGCTCACCACCGGGCAGGGCGGGAGAGACCCAGTACTTC. As protein: CASSPPGRAGETQYF.

This clone was seen just once. The genes are TRBV6-5 and TRBJ2-5; tentative D call: TRBD1 (6 bases). Looked up from germline, CDR1 is MNHEY and CDR2 is SVGAGI. The CDR3 has 15 amino acids. V was pared by 4 bases and J by 4 bases, with 16 bases between. The DNA of the CDR3 is TGTGCCAGCAGTTCCCAGGGGTATAGAGGAGAGACCCAGTACTTC. As protein: CASSSQGYRGETQYF.

The genes are TRBV7-9 and TRBJ2-7; D ambiguous. The CDR3 is 13 residues long. V lost 4 bases and J lost 5, with 12 bases in between. The germline CDR1 and CDR2 sequences are SEHNR and FQNEAQ (reference sequence). CDR3 residues: CASSYGWRNEQYF. The CDR3 DNA reads as TGTGCCAGCAGCTACGGGTGGCGTAACGAGCAGTACTTC. The complete variable domain, with remaining parts taken from reference TRBV7-9 and TRBJ2-7, reads DTGVSQNPRHKITKRGQNVTFRCDPISEHNRLYWYRQTLGQGPEFLTYFQNEAQLEKSRLLSDRFSAERPKGSFSTLEIQRTEQGDSAMYLCASSYGWRNEQYFGPGTRLTVT.

The chain recombines TRBV3-1 (or the pseudogene TRBV3-2) with TRBJ2-3; TRBD1 aligns across 9 bases. The CDR3 totals 16 residues. Germline-derived CDR1 and CDR2 are LGHDT and YNNKEL (reference sequence). With 4 bases clipped from V and 2 bases from J, the junction kept 7 bases outside the gene matches. CDR3 coding DNA: TGTGCCAGCAGCCCCCCGGGACAGGGTCCCACAGATACGCAGTATTTT. Translated, it gives CASSPPGQGPTDTQYF.

This chain joins TRBV9 and TRBJ2-2; the match to TRBD2 covers 10 bases. Germline V gene lookup returns CDR1 SGDLS and CDR2 YYNGEE. V trimming: 6 bases; J trimming: 3 bases; junction bases outside the gene matches: 5. The CDR3 spans 15 residues. CDR3 sequence reads: CASKPSGSYTGELFF. In DNA form, the CDR3 reads TGTGCCAGCAAGCCTAGCGGGAGTTACACCGGGGAGCTGTTTTTT.

The CDR3 spells CASSSRQRPYEQYF. In nucleotides, the CDR3 is TGTGCCAGCAGCTCTCGACAGCGACCCTACGAGCAGTACTTC. The J gene is TRBJ2-7, the V gene TRBV7-9; tentative D call: TRBD1 (5 bases). Germline values: CDR1 SEHNR, CDR2 FQNEAQ (reference sequence). Between the trimmed V and J ends, which lost 4 bases and 2 bases, there was a span of 12 bases. This CDR3 comprises 14 residues.

This clone was seen a handful of times. V usage is TRBV27 and J usage is TRBJ1-1, with unresolved D. Trimming cost V 6 bases and J 2 bases, with 7 bases left between them. Germline values: CDR1 MNHEY, CDR2 SMNVEV (reference sequence). The CDR3 loop spans 12 amino acids. CDR3 amino acids: CASSDLNTEAFF. In nucleotides, the CDR3 is TGTGCCAGCAGCGATCTCAACACTGAAGCTTTCTTT.